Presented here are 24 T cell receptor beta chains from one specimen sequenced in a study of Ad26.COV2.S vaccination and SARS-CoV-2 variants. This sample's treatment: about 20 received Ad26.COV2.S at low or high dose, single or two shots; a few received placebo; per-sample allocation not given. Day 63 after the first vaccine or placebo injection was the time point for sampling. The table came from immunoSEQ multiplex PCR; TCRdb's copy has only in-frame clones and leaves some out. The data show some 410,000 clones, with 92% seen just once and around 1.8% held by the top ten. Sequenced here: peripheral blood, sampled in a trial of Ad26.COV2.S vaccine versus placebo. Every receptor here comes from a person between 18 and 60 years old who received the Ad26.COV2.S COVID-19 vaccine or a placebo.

CDR3 protein: CASSRGTGAGEQYF. DNA for the CDR3: TGTGCCAGCAGCCGTGGGACCGGGGCGGGCGAGCAGTACTTC. The chain joins TRBV5-4 to TRBJ2-7; D assignment may be TRBD1 or TRBD2 (5 bases each). The CDR3 totals 14 residues. V lost 4 bases to trimming and J lost 6 bases, with 17 bases between them. CDR1 and CDR2 from the germline V gene are SGHNT and YYREEE (reference sequence). The full variable domain, in which reference TRBV5-4 and TRBJ2-7 provide the parts outside the CDR3, is ETGVTQSPTHLIKTRGQQVTLRCSSQSGHNTVSWYQQALGQGPQFIFQYYREEENGRGNFPPRFSGLQFPNYSSELNVNALELDDSALYLCASSRGTGAGEQYFGPGTRLTVT.

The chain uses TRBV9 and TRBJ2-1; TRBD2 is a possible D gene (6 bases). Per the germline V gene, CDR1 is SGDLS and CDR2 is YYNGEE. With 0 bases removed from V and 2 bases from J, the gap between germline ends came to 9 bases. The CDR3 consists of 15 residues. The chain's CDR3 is CASSVAGETYNEQFF. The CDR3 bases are TGTGCCAGCAGCGTAGCGGGGGAGACCTACAATGAGCAGTTCTTC.

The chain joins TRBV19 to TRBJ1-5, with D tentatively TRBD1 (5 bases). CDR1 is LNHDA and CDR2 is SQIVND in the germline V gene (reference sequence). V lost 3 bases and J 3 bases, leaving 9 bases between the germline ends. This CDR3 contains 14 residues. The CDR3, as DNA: TGTGCCAGTAGTATTTCCGGGACCAATCAGCCCCAGCATTTT. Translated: CASSISGTNQPQHF.

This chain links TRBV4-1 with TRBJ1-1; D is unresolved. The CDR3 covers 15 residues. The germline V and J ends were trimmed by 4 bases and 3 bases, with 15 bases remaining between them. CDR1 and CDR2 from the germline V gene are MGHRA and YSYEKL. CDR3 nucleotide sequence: TGCGCCAGCAGCCTCAGAATCATAGGTGACACTGAAGCTTTCTTT. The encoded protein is CASSLRIIGDTEAFF.

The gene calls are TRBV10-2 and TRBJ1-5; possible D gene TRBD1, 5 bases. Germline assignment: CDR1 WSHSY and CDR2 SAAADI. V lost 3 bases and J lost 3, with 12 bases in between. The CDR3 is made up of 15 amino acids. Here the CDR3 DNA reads TGCGCCAGCAGTGACCCCAGGGTATACAATCAGCCCCAGCATTTT. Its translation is CASSDPRVYNQPQHF.

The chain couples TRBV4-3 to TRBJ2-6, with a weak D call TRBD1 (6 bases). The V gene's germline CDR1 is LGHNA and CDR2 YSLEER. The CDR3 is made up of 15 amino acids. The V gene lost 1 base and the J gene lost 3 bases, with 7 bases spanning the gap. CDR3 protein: CASSQGTVGANVLTF. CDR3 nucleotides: TGCGCCAGCAGCCAAGGGACAGTTGGGGCCAACGTCCTGACTTTC.

The DNA of the CDR3 is TGTGCCAGCGGAGCAGGGGTAGATTCACCCCTCCACTTT. This codes for CASGAGVDSPLHF. V and J are TRBV11-2 and TRBJ1-6; D may be TRBD1 (6 bases). The CDR3 totals 13 residues. Trimming shortened V by 8 bases and J by 8 bases, and 13 bases separated the two germline ends. The germline V gene encodes CDR1 SGHAT and CDR2 FQNNGV.

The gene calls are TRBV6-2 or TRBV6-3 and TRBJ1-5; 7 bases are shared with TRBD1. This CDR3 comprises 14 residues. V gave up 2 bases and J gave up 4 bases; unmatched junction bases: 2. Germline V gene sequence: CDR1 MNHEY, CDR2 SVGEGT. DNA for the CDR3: TGTGCCAGCAGTTACGGGACAGAGAATCAGCCCCAGCATTTT. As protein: CASSYGTENQPQHF.

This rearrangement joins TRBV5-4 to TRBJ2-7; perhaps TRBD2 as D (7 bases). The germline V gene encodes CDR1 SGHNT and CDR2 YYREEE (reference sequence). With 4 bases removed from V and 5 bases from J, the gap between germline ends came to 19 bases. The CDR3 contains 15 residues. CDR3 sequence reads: CASSPSGRGSHEQYF. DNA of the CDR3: TGTGCCAGCAGCCCATCAGGGAGGGGGTCACACGAGCAGTACTTC. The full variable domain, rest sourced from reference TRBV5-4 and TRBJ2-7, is ETGVTQSPTHLIKTRGQQVTLRCSSQSGHNTVSWYQQALGQGPQFIFQYYREEENGRGNFPPRFSGLQFPNYSSELNVNALELDDSALYLCASSPSGRGSHEQYFGPGTRLTVT.

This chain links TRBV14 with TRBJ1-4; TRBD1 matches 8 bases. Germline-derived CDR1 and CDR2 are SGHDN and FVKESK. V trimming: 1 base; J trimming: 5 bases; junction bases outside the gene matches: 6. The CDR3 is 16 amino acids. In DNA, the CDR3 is TGTGCCAGCAGCCAAGGGTTCAGGGGGCGAAATGAAAAACTGTTTTTT. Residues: CASSQGFRGRNEKLFF.

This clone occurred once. The CDR3 nucleotides read TGTGCCAGCAGTGGAGAGGGTAGCTCCTACAATGAGCAGTTCTTC. It specifies CASSGEGSSYNEQFF. V is TRBV27 and J is TRBJ2-1, with D perhaps matching TRBD2 (5 bases). Trimming cost V 5 bases and J 0 bases, with 11 bases left between them. This CDR3 is 15 amino acids long. The germline V gene encodes CDR1 MNHEY and CDR2 SMNVEV (reference sequence).

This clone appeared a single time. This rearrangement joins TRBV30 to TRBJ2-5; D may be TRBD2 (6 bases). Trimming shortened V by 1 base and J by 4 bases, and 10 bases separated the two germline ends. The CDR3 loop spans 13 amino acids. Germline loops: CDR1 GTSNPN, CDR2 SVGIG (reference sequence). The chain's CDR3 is CAWSGGVGETQYF. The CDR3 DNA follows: TGTGCCTGGAGTGGGGGGGTAGGAGAGACCCAGTACTTC.

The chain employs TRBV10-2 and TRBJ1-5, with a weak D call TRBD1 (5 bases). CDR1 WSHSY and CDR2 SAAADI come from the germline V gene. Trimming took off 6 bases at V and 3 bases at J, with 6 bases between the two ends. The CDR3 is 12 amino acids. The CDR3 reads CASRGTNQPQHF. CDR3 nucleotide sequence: TGCGCCAGCAGAGGGACCAATCAGCCCCAGCATTTT.

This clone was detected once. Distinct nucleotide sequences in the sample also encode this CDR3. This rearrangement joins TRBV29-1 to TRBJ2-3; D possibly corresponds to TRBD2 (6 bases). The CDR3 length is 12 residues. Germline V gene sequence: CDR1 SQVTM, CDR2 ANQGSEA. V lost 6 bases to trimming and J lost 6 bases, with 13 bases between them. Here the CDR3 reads CSVEGPSDTQYF. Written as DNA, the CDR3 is TGCAGCGTGGAGGGACCGTCGGATACGCAGTATTTT.

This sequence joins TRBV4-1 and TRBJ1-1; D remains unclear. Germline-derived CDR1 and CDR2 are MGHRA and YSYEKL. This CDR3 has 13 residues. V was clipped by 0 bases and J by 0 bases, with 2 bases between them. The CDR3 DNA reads TGCGCCAGCAGCCAAGATATGAACACTGAAGCTTTCTTT. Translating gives CASSQDMNTEAFF.

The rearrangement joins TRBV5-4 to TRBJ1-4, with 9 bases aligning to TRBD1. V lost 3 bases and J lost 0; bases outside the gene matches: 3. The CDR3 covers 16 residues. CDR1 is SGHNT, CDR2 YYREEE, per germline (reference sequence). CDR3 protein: CASSWTGDATNEKLFF. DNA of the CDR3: TGTGCCAGCAGCTGGACAGGGGACGCAACTAATGAAAAACTGTTTTTT.

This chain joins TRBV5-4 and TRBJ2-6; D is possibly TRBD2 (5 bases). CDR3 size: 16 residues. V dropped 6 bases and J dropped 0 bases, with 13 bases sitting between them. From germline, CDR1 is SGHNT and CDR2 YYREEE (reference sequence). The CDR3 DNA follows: TGTGCCAGCACCCGACCCGGGGACTCTGGGGCCAACGTCCTGACTTTC. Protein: CASTRPGDSGANVLTF.

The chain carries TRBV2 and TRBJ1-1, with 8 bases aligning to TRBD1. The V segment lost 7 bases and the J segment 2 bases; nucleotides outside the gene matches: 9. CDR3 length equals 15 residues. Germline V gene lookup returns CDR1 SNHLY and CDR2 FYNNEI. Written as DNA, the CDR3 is TGTGCCAGCACAAACCGGGACAGGAGCAACACTGAAGCTTTCTTT. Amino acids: CASTNRDRSNTEAFF.

The CDR3 spells CASSMSGGASTDTQYF. The CDR3 DNA reads as TGTGCCAGCAGCATGAGCGGGGGGGCTTCCACAGATACGCAGTATTTT. The gene calls are TRBV9 and TRBJ2-3, with TRBD2 matching 10 bases. The V and J ends lost 4 bases and 2 bases, in that order; junction bases with no gene match: 7. Germline CDR1 reads SGDLS; CDR2 reads YYNGEE. The CDR3 covers 16 residues.

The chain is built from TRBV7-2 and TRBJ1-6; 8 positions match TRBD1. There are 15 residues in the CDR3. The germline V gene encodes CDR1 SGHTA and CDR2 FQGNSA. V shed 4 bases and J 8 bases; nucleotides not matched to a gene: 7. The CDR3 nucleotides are TGTGCCAGCAGCTCCGACGGACAGGGTTATTCACCCCTCCACTTT. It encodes CASSSDGQGYSPLHF.

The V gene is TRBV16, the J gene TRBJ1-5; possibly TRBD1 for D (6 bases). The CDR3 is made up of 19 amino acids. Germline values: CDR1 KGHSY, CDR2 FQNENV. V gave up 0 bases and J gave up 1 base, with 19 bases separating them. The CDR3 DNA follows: TGTGCCAGCAGCCAATCTACGTTTCGGGACAATTACAGCAATCAGCCCCAGCATTTT. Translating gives CASSQSTFRDNYSNQPQHF.

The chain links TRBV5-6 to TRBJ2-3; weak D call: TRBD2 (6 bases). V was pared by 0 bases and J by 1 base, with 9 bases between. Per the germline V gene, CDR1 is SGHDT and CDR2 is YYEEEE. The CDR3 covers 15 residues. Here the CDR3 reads CASSLGGLRTDTQYF. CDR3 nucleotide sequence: TGTGCCAGCAGCTTGGGCGGACTACGCACAGATACGCAGTATTTT.

CDR3 bases: TGTGCCATCTCAGGATATGACGGCACCGGGGAGCTGTTTTTT. Amino acid sequence: CAISGYDGTGELFF. This sequence joins TRBV10-3 and TRBJ2-2; D is undetermined. The germline CDR1 and CDR2 sequences are ENHRY and SYGVKD. The CDR3 has 14 amino acids. The germline V and J ends were trimmed by 8 bases and 4 bases, with 14 bases remaining between them.

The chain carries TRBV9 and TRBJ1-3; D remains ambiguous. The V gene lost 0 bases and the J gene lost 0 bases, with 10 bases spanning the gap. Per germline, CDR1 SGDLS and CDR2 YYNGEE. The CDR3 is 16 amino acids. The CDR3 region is CASSVAATASGNTIYF. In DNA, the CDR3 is TGTGCCAGCAGCGTAGCTGCCACCGCCTCTGGAAACACCATATATTTT.